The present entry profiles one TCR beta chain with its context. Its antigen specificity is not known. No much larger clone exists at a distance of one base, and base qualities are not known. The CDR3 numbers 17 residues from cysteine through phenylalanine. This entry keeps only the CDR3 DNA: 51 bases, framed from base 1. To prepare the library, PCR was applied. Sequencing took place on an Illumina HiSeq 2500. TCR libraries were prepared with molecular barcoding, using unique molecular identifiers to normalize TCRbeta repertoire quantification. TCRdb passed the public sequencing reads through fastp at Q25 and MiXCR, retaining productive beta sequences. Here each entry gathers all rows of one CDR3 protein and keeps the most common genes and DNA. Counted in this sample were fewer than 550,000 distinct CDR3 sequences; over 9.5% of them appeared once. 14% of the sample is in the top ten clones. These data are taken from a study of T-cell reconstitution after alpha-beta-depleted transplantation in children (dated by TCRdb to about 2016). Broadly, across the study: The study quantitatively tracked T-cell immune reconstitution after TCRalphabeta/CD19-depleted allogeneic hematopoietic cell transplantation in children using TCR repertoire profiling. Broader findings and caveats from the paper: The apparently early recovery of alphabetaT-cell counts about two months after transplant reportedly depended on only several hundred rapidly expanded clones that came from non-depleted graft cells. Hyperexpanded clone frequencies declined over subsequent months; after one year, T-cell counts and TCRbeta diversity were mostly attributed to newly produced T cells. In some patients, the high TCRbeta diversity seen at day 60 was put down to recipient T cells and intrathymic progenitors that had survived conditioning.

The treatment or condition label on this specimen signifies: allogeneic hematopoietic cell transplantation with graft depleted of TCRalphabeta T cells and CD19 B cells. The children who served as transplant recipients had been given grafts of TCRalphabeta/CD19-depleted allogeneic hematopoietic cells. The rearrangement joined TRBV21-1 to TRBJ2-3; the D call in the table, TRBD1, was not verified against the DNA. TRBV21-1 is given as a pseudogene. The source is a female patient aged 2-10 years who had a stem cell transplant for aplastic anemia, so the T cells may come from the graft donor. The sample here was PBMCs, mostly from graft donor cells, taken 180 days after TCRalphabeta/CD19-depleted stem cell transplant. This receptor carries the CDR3 CASSKARGQGSLDTQYF. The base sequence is TGTGCCAGCAGCAAAGCGCGGGGACAGGGGAGCTTGGATACGCAGTATTTT.